This paragraph reports one T cell receptor (beta chain). These data are taken from a study of blood T cell repertoires in COVID-19. Overall study context: Researchers got acute and convalescent COVID-19 samples from the United States, Italy and Spain. Nucleic acid was either cDNA or gDNA, and it came from T cells, B-cell-depleted T cells, or PBMCs.

The germline CDR1 and CDR2 sequences are SGDLS and YYNGEE. The CDR3 spans 15 residues. V dropped 4 bases and J dropped 9; count of bases not matched to a gene: 10. Original handling: The assay estimated nucleated cells by amplifying reference gene primers. TCRdb keeps only in-frame clones here, not all; method: immunoSEQ multiplex PCR. V, J and clone size are those of that table, while D and trimming were read from the DNA. Seen here are 150,000 to 200,000 clones, around 90% observed once, and the top ten hold 4% to 5.5%. The receptor comes from a human donor in a cohort sampled during active COVID-19. Sequencing was done on a sample of peripheral blood. This chain connects TRBV9 to TRBJ2-1; 10 bases are shared with TRBD1. CDR3 in DNA: TGTGCCAGCAGCCCCCGACAGGGGGCCCCATTTGAGCAGTTCTTC. Translation: CASSPRQGAPFEQFF.